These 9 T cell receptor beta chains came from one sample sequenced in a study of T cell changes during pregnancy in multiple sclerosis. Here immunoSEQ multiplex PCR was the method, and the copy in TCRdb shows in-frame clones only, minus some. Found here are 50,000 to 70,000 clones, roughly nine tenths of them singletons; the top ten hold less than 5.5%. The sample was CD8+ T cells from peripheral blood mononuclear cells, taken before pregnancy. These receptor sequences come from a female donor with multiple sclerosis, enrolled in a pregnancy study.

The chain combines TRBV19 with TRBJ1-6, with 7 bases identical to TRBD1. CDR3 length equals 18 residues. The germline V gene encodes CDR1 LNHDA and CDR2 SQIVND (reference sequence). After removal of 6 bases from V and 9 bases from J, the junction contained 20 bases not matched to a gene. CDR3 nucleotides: TGTGCCAGTAGCCCCGAAAACGGCTGGGGGACAGCACGTTCACCCCTCCACTTT. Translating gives CASSPENGWGTARSPLHF.

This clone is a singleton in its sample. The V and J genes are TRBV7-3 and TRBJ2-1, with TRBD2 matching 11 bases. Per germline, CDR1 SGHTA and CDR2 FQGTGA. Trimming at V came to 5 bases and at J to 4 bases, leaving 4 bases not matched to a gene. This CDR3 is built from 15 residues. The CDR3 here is CASSPSGGFYNEQFF. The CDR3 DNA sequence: TGTGCCAGCAGCCCTAGCGGGGGGTTTTACAATGAGCAGTTCTTC.

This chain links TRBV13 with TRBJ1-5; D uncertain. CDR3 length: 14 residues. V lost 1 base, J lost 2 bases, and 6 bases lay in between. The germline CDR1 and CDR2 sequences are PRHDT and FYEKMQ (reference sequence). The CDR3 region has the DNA TGTGCCAGCAGCTTAGCCGCGGGCAATCAGCCCCAGCATTTT. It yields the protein CASSLAAGNQPQHF.

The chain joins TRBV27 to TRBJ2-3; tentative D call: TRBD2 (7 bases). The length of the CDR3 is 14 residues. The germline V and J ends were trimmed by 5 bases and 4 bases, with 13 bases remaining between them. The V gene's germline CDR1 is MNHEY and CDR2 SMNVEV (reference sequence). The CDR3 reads CASSRGGGPDTQYF. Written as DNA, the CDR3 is TGTGCCAGCAGTAGAGGGGGGGGCCCAGATACGCAGTATTTT.

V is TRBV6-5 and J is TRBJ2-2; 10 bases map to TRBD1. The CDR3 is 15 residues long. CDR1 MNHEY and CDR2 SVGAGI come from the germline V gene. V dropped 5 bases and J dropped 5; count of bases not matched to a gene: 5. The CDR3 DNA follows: TGTGCCAGCAGTCTCAGGACAGGGGGGACCGGGGAGCTGTTTTTT. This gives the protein CASSLRTGGTGELFF.

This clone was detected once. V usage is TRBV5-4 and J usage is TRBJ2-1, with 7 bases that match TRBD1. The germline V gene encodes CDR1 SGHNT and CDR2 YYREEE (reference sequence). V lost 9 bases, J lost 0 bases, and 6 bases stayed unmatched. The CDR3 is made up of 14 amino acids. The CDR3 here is CAISDRSSYNEQFF. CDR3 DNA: TGTGCCATCTCGGACAGGAGCTCCTACAATGAGCAGTTCTTC.

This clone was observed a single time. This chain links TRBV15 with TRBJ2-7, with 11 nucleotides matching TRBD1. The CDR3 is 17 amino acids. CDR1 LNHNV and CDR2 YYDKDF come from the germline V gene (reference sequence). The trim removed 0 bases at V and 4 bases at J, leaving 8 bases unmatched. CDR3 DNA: TGTGCCACCAGCAGAGATAGAACGGGACAGGGGGTATACGAGCAGTACTTC. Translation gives CATSRDRTGQGVYEQYF.

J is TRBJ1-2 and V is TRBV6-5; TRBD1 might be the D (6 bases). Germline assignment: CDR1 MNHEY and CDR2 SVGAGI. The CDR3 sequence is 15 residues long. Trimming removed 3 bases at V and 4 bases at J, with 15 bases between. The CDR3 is CASSYSGTSSYGYTF. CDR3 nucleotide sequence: TGTGCCAGCAGTTATTCCGGGACATCAAGCTATGGCTACACCTTC.

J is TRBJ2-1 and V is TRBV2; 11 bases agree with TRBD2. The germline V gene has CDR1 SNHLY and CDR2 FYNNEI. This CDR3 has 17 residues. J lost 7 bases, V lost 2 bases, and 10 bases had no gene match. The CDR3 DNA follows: TGTGCCAGCAGTGAACGGCTAGCGGGGGGACCTTATAATGAGCAGTTCTTC. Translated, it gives CASSERLAGGPYNEQFF.